One and the same sample provided the 29 T cell receptor beta chains below, sequenced in a study of blood T cell repertoires in COVID-19. Profiled with immunoSEQ multiplex PCR; TCRdb holds only in-frame clones, not every one. Counted here are roughly 700,000 clones, 75% to 90% occurring once; the ten biggest clones make up roughly 0.25%. Sequencing was performed on peripheral blood. The receptor set was obtained from a woman aged 18-29 years with acute or convalescent COVID-19.

The chain couples TRBV19 to TRBJ1-1, with TRBD1 matching over 8 bases. CDR3 length: 16 amino acids. Trimming cost V 3 bases and J 0 bases; bases outside gene matches: 6. CDR1 LNHDA and CDR2 SQIVND come from the germline V gene (reference sequence). The CDR3 is CASSITRTGLNTEAFF. The CDR3 DNA reads as TGTGCCAGTAGTATCACCCGGACAGGGCTGAACACTGAAGCTTTCTTT.

This sequence joins TRBV11-2 and TRBJ1-1; possible D gene TRBD1, 5 bases. Germline V lookup: CDR1 SGHAT, CDR2 FQNNGV. The CDR3 extends over 16 amino acids. Between the trimmed V and J ends, which lost 1 base and 5 bases, there was a span of 17 bases. The CDR3: CASSLVPLTVSTEAFF. CDR3 DNA sequence: TGTGCCAGCAGCTTAGTCCCGTTGACAGTATCGACTGAAGCTTTCTTT.

The rearrangement links TRBV3-1 (or the pseudogene TRBV3-2) to TRBJ2-7; tentatively, D is TRBD2 (5 bases). Trimming removed 5 bases from V and 0 bases from J, with 11 bases in between. The CDR3 extends over 14 amino acids. Germline values: CDR1 LGHDT, CDR2 YNNKEL (reference sequence). CDR3 region: CASSSKEVSYEQYF. The CDR3 DNA follows: TGTGCCAGCAGCTCTAAGGAGGTCTCCTACGAGCAGTACTTC.

The rearrangement links TRBV28 to TRBJ2-7; D unresolved. Between the trimmed V and J ends, which lost 10 bases and 2 bases, there was a span of 12 bases. CDR1 is MDHEN, CDR2 SYDVKM, per germline. The CDR3 extends over 12 amino acids. CDR3 nucleotides: TGTGCCACTGAGTCCCGCACCTACGAGCAGTACTTC. Protein product: CATESRTYEQYF.

The V call is TRBV5-1, the J call TRBJ1-4; 9 positions match TRBD1. The V gene end was trimmed by 6 bases and the J gene end by 8 bases; junction bases not matched to a gene: 17. Germline CDR1 is SGHRS and CDR2 is YFSETQ. The CDR3 sequence is 17 residues long. The CDR3: CASKGGQGYSRGEKLFF. The CDR3 DNA follows: TGCGCCAGCAAAGGAGGACAGGGGTATAGTCGTGGGGAAAAACTGTTTTTT.

The chain couples TRBV5-6 to TRBJ1-2; tentative D call: TRBD1 (6 bases). CDR1 is SGHDT and CDR2 is YYEEEE in the germline V gene. V lost 4 bases and J 5 bases, leaving 15 bases between the germline ends. This CDR3 spans 14 amino acids. The DNA for the CDR3 is TGTGCCAGCAGCCAAGCTACAGGGAAGTATGGCTACACCTTC. Residues: CASSQATGKYGYTF.

Only one count was recorded for this clone. The rearrangement uses TRBV7-2 and TRBJ1-2; a possible D gene is TRBD1 (5 bases). Looked up from germline, CDR1 is SGHTA and CDR2 is FQGNSA. This CDR3 has 13 residues. V gave up 1 base and J gave up 4 bases, with 7 bases separating them. In nucleotides, the CDR3 is TGTGCCAGCAGCTTAGACAGGTTCTATGGCTACACCTTC. It translates to CASSLDRFYGYTF.

This rearrangement joins TRBV6-2 or TRBV6-3 to TRBJ1-5; tentative D call: TRBD1 (5 bases). The germline V and J ends were trimmed by 2 bases and 6 bases, with 17 bases remaining between them. CDR3 length equals 16 residues. The germline gives CDR1 MNHEY, CDR2 SVGEGT. DNA for the CDR3: TGTGCCAGCAGTTACGCCACGTCCGCAAGGGGTCAGCCCCAGCATTTT. This gives the protein CASSYATSARGQPQHF.

The chain carries TRBV29-1 and TRBJ2-3; 7 nucleotides align to TRBD1. Germline V CDR1 and CDR2: SQVTM, ANQGSEA. This CDR3 contains 12 residues. The V and J ends lost 7 bases and 3 bases, in that order; junction bases with no gene match: 4. In DNA form, the CDR3 reads TGCAGCGCGTACAGGGGAACAGATACGCAGTATTTT. Amino acid sequence: CSAYRGTDTQYF.

The CDR3 reads CASTLQGGDYNEQFF. For the CDR3, the DNA is TGTGCCAGCACCCTACAGGGGGGCGACTACAATGAGCAGTTCTTC. The rearrangement joins TRBV13 to TRBJ2-1, with 8 bases fitting TRBD1. Per germline, CDR1 PRHDT and CDR2 FYEKMQ (reference sequence). There are 15 residues in the CDR3. V dropped 7 bases and J dropped 3; count of bases not matched to a gene: 8. Full variable domain (missing parts from reference TRBV13 and TRBJ2-1): AAGVIQSPRHLIKEKRETATLKCYPIPRHDTVYWYQQGPGQDPQFLISFYEKMQSDKGSIPDRFSAQQFSDYHSELNMSSLELGDSALYFCASTLQGGDYNEQFFGPGTRLTVL.

The rearrangement uses TRBV5-1 and TRBJ1-1; D is unresolved. The CDR3 length is 14 residues. Per germline, CDR1 SGHRS and CDR2 YFSETQ. V gave up 1 base and J gave up 3 bases, with 10 bases separating them. As DNA, the CDR3 is TGCGCCAGCAGCTTGAAGACGGGTGACACTGAAGCTTTCTTT. This codes for CASSLKTGDTEAFF. The full variable domain, completed using reference TRBV5-1 and TRBJ1-1, is KAGVTQTPRYLIKTRGQQVTLSCSPISGHRSVSWYQQTPGQGLQFLFEYFSETQRNKGNFPGRFSGRQFSNSRSEMNVSTLELGDSALYLCASSLKTGDTEAFFGQGTRLTVV.

V and J are TRBV7-3 and TRBJ2-5, with 9 bases identical to TRBD1. In germline, CDR1 is SGHTA, CDR2 FQGTGA. This CDR3 region has 14 residues. V dropped 4 bases and J dropped 2; count of bases not matched to a gene: 2. The CDR3 here is CASSSDRGQETQYF. The CDR3 nucleotides read TGTGCCAGCAGCTCCGACAGGGGGCAAGAGACCCAGTACTTC.

This chain links TRBV23-1 with TRBJ2-6; D perhaps matches TRBD1 (5 bases). TRBV23-1 carries the ORF label, with uncertain function. V was clipped by 1 base and J by 0 bases, with 10 bases between them. This CDR3 spans 17 amino acids. The CDR3, as DNA: TGCGCCAGCAGTCAATACCCGGACATCTCTGGGGCCAACGTCCTGACTTTC. Protein: CASSQYPDISGANVLTF.

About this clone itself: Other DNA sequences in the sample encode the same CDR3. The V call is TRBV5-8, the J call TRBJ1-5; TRBD1 is a possible D gene (6 bases). This CDR3 region has 14 residues. V lost 4 bases and J lost 6, with 14 bases in between. The germline gives CDR1 SGHTS, CDR2 YDEGEE. CDR3: CASSLRQGRQPQHF. The CDR3, as DNA: TGTGCCAGCAGCCTACGGCAGGGGCGTCAGCCCCAGCATTTT.

V gene TRBV2 combines with J gene TRBJ1-6, with D unresolved. Per the germline V gene, CDR1 is SNHLY and CDR2 is FYNNEI. The V end was cut by 3 bases, the J end by 8 bases, with 14 bases between. The CDR3 has 15 amino acids. The CDR3 loop reads CASSEGRLRYSPLHF. CDR3 nucleotides: TGTGCCAGCAGTGAGGGCAGATTACGATATTCACCCCTCCACTTT. Full variable domain (missing parts from reference TRBV2 and TRBJ1-6): EPEVTQTPSHQVTQMGQEVILRCVPISNHLYFYWYRQILGQKVEFLVSFYNNEISEKSEIFDDQFSVERPDGSNFTLKIRSTKLEDSAMYFCASSEGRLRYSPLHFGNGTRLTVT.

CDR3: CASSEIPGQGFTEAFF. DNA of the CDR3: TGTGCCAGCAGTGAAATACCGGGACAGGGGTTCACTGAAGCTTTCTTT. The chain links TRBV6-1 to TRBJ1-1, with 10 bases identical to TRBD1. This CDR3 comprises 16 residues. Looked up from germline, CDR1 is MNHNS and CDR2 is SASEGT. J was trimmed by 4 bases and V by 2 bases; bases with no gene match: 7.

This chain uses TRBV7-2 with TRBJ1-1; D gene uncertain. There are 14 residues in the CDR3. V lost 5 bases and J lost 5, with 15 bases in between. Germline V gene data show CDR1 as SGHTA and CDR2 as FQGNSA. The CDR3 reads CASSLEAGWTEAFF. The CDR3 DNA is TGTGCCAGCAGCCTAGAGGCAGGTTGGACTGAAGCTTTCTTT.

The rearrangement uses TRBV7-8 and TRBJ2-3; TRBD1 might be the D (6 bases). Germline assignment: CDR1 SGHVS and CDR2 FQNEAQ. V gave up 4 bases and J gave up 3 bases, with 11 bases separating them. The CDR3 runs 14 residues. In nucleotides, the CDR3 is TGTGCCAGCAGCTCGGCAGGGGAGACAGATACGCAGTATTTT. The encoded protein is CASSSAGETDTQYF.

As to this clone: The junction differs from germline at one of its ends, possibly a read error. This sequence joins TRBV7-2 and TRBJ1-2, with 8 bases fitting TRBD1. The CDR3 is 14 amino acids. Germline CDR1 is SGHTA and CDR2 is FQGNSA. CDR3 residues: CASSPFGQGNGYTF. In DNA form, the CDR3 reads TGTGCCAGCAGCCCCTTCGGACAGGGCAATGGTTACACCTTC.

Concerning this clone: The sample carries other DNA sequences with the same CDR3. The chain couples TRBV5-1 to TRBJ1-1, with 8 bases matching TRBD1. The CDR3 is 14 amino acids. J lost 5 bases, V lost 4 bases, and 7 bases had no gene match. In germline, CDR1 is SGHRS, CDR2 YFSETQ. CDR3 region: CASSLGTGGTEAFF. The CDR3 nucleotides are TGCGCCAGCAGCCTAGGAACAGGGGGAACTGAAGCTTTCTTT.

The chain employs TRBV2 and TRBJ1-3, with 9 bases aligning to TRBD1. The CDR3 is made up of 18 amino acids. The V gene's germline CDR1 is SNHLY and CDR2 FYNNEI. J was trimmed by 0 bases and V by 7 bases; bases with no gene match: 13. As DNA, the CDR3 is TGTGCCAGCAATAAGAGCCCGGGACAGGGCTTCTCTGGAAACACCATATATTTT. This encodes CASNKSPGQGFSGNTIYF.

The chain's CDR3 is CASSPLRQSATEAFF. In DNA, the CDR3 is TGTGCCAGCTCACCACTGCGACAAAGTGCCACTGAAGCTTTCTTT. The V gene is TRBV18, the J gene TRBJ1-1; unclear D gene. Germline assignment: CDR1 KGHSH and CDR2 LQKENI. Trimming took 1 base from V and 4 from J, leaving 13 bases between them. The CDR3 is made up of 15 amino acids.

The genes are TRBV7-9 and TRBJ1-2, with D possibly being TRBD1 (6 bases). Trimming shortened V by 2 bases and J by 0 bases, and 19 bases separated the two germline ends. The CDR3 sequence is 18 residues long. CDR1 is SEHNR, CDR2 FQNEAQ, per germline (reference sequence). CDR3 DNA: TGTGCCAGCAGCTTAAGGGCCGGGACACCAACCTCTAACTATGGCTACACCTTC. Amino acid sequence: CASSLRAGTPTSNYGYTF.

The chain combines TRBV24-1 with TRBJ1-5, with unresolved D. Trimming stripped 6 bases from V and 3 bases from J, with 20 bases between. CDR1 is KGHDR and CDR2 is SFDVKD in the germline V gene. This CDR3 has 17 residues. The CDR3 nucleotides read TGTGCCACCAGTCCTAGGTGGGAATCTCGGGACAATCAGCCCCAGCATTTT. It translates to CATSPRWESRDNQPQHF.

This CDR3 is CASSLAQSLAGSTGELFF. The CDR3 DNA follows: TGCGCCAGCAGCTTGGCTCAATCACTAGCGGGGAGCACCGGGGAGCTGTTTTTT. The chain has TRBV5-1 and TRBJ2-2; 10 nucleotides align to TRBD2. CDR3 length: 18 residues. Unmatched junction bases numbered 9, after V lost 0 bases and J lost 4 bases. CDR1 SGHRS and CDR2 YFSETQ come from the germline V gene.

The genes are TRBV4-2 and TRBJ1-1; 10 bases are shared with TRBD1. Germline CDR1 LGHNA, CDR2 YNFKEQ. CDR3 length: 18 residues. Trimming removed 1 base from V and 1 base from J; junction bases left unmatched: 9. The CDR3 spells CASSQAGRQGAGNTEAFF. The CDR3 DNA reads as TGTGCCAGCAGCCAAGCGGGCAGACAGGGGGCAGGGAACACTGAAGCTTTCTTT.

CDR3 region: CASSQDSFNYGYTF. As DNA, the CDR3 is TGTGCCAGCAGTCAGGACAGCTTTAACTATGGCTACACCTTC. The chain is built from TRBV2 and TRBJ1-2; maybe TRBD1 (6 bases). Germline V gene lookup returns CDR1 SNHLY and CDR2 FYNNEI. The length of the CDR3 is 14 residues. Trimming took 5 bases from V and 1 from J, leaving 11 bases between them.

This clone was detected only once. This chain links TRBV27 with TRBJ1-1; weak D call: TRBD1 (6 bases). V lost 3 bases and J lost 1, with 12 bases in between. This CDR3 is 15 amino acids long. Germline CDR1 reads MNHEY; CDR2 reads SMNVEV (reference sequence). In nucleotides, the CDR3 is TGTGCCAGCAGTTTTACAGGGTGGGAGAACACTGAAGCTTTCTTT. Translation gives CASSFTGWENTEAFF.

The V and J genes are TRBV12-3 or TRBV12-4 and TRBJ1-4; TRBD1 might be the D (5 bases). CDR3 length equals 13 residues. Trimming took 3 bases from V and 11 from J, leaving 13 bases between them. In DNA form, the CDR3 reads TGTGCCAGCAGTTTCAGGGTGGGTTGGAAACTGTTTTTT. It specifies CASSFRVGWKLFF.